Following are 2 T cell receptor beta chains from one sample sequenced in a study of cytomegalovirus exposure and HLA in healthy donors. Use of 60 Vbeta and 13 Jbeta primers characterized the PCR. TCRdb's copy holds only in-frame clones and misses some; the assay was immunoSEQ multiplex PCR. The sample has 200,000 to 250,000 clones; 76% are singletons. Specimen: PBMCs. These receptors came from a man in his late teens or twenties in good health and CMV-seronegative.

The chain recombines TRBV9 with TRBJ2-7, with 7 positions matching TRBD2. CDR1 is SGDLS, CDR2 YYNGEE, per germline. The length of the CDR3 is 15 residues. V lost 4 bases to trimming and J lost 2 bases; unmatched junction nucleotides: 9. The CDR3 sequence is CASSPNLGGTYEQYF. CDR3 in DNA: TGTGCCAGCAGCCCTAACCTCGGGGGGACCTACGAGCAGTACTTC.

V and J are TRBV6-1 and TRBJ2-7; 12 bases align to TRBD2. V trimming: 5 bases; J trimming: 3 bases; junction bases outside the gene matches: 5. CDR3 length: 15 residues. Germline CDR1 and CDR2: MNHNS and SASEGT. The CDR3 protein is CASSIQTSGSYEQYF. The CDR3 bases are TGTGCCAGCAGTATCCAGACTAGCGGGAGCTACGAGCAGTACTTC.